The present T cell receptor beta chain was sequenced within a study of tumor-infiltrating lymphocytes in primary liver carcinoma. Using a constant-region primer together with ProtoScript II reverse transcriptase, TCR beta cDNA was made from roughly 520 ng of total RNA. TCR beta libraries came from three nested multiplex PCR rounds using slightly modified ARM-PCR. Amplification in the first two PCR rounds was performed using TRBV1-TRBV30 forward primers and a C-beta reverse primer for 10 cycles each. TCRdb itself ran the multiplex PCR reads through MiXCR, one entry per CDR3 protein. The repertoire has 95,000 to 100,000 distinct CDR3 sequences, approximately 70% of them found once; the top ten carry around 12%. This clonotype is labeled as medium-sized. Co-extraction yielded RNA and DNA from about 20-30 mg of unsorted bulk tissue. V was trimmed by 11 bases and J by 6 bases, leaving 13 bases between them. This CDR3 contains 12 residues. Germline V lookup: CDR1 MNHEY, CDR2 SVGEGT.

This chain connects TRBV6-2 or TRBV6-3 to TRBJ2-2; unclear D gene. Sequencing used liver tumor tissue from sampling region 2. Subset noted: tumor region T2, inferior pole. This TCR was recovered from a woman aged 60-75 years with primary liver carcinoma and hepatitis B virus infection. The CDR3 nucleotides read TGTGCCGGATTGACGCCGGCCGGGGAGCTGTTTTTT. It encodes CAGLTPAGELFF.